This T cell receptor beta chain was sequenced for a study of blood T cell repertoires in COVID-19 (dated by TCRdb to about 2020). Concerning the study at large: The collaborator samples originated in the United States, Italy and Spain and spanned the acute and convalescent phases of COVID-19. The prospective study material was composed of cDNA or gDNA derived from T cells, B-cell-depleted T cells, or PBMCs. The dataset comprised deeply sampled blood TCRbeta repertoires from subjects exposed to, actively infected with, or recovered from COVID-19. The repertoires were released in a freely available public database meant as a resource for research on the immune response to SARS-CoV-2. The samples were drawn from the first 160 participants of the ongoing ImmuneRACE study and from 950 to 1,500 subjects provided by 6 global collaborators. Nearly every sample came with metadata listing a de-identified subject ID, COVID-19 status, age in years and sex. Where HLA class I and class II types were available, the types were taken from metadata supplied by the sample provider, not from assay-based typing. Results and caveats for the whole study, not just this receptor: The quantity of clinical and demographic metadata differed by source and by participant and was supplied without curation.

With respect to this clone: There is no known antigen for this receptor. Per-nucleotide qualities are absent, and no much larger clonotype sits a single base away.

TCRbeta CDR3 regions were amplified from genomic DNA by means of the immunoSEQ Assay, a bias-controlled multiplex PCR. On the authors' methods: Within the assay, amplification of reference gene primers was used to estimate how many nucleated cells each sample contained. To quantify the absolute abundance of each unique TCRbeta CDR3 rearrangement, sequence reads were collapsed and filtered. For each sample, productive Simpson clonality was calculated as the square root of Simpson's diversity index over productive rearrangements. The table comes from immuneACCESS by way of TCRdb, which keeps in-frame sequences with V and J called. Part of the clones is missing from these tables; in studies checked, under half for an unresolved V gene and the rest for unknown reasons. D and trimming were read from the DNA, whereas the V and J calls and clone size are those reported in that table. In all, the sample holds 410,000 or so clones, and 75% to 90% of those were seen once. The leading ten clones occupy roughly 1.5% of the sample.

Inclusive of the bounding cysteine and phenylalanine, the CDR3 is 15 residues long. The CDR3 DNA has 45 bases and is translated from base 1. Via the germline V gene (reference sequence), CDR1 is MNHEY and CDR2 SMNVEV. V lost 3 bases and J lost 4 bases, and the count of bases not matched to a germline gene is 3. At one collaborating source in Seattle, patients were enrolled during active infection and were followed longitudinally through the course of disease. Whole blood was collected in K2EDTA tubes by collaborating institutions according to the institutions' own protocols. For TCRbeta analysis, collaborators shipped samples as frozen whole blood, isolated PBMCs, or DNA extracted from either of those sample types.

The chain links TRBV27 with TRBJ1-6; the central 7 bases match TRBD1. Material: peripheral blood. The clonotype was recovered from a middle-aged woman with COVID-19, enrolled during active disease. The CDR3: CASSLEGAYNSPLHF. The sequenced DNA is TGTGCCAGCAGTTTGGAGGGGGCGTATAATTCACCCCTCCACTTT.